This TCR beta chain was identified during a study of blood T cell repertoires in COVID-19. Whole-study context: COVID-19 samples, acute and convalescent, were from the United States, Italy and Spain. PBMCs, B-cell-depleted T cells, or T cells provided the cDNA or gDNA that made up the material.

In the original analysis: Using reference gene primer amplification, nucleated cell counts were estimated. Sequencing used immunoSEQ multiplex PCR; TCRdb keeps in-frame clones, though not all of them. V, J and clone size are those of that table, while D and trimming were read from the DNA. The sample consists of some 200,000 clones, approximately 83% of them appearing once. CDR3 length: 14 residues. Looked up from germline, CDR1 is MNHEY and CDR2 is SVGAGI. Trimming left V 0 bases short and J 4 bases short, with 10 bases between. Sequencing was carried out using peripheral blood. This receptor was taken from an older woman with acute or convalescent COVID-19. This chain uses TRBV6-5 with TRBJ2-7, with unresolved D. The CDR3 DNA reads TGTGCCAGCAGTTACTCGATATCGGGTTACGAGCAGTACTTC. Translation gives CASSYSISGYEQYF.